This T cell receptor beta chain was recovered during a study of blood T cell repertoires in COVID-19. The CDR3 has 14 amino acids. Trimming removed 3 bases from V and 3 bases from J; junction bases left unmatched: 2. The germline CDR1 and CDR2 sequences are SGHNT and YYREEE (reference sequence). Some clones are missing from TCRdb's copy, which holds only in-frame ones; the method was immunoSEQ multiplex PCR. The sample has more than 400,000 clones; around 90% are singletons. This receptor was identified in a woman aged 18-30 years who had recovered from COVID-19. Sequencing input: PBMCs or T cells enriched from blood (not recorded which). The genes are TRBV5-4 and TRBJ2-3; 9 bases agree with TRBD2. CDR3 nucleotide sequence: TGTGCCAGCAGCTCAAGCGGGGGGACAGATACGCAGTATTTT. Translation gives CASSSSGGTDTQYF.